The clone carrying this T cell receptor (beta chain) has a count of ten or more. Its antigen remains unidentified. Trimming removed 7 bases from V and 4 bases from J, with 11 bases in between. This CDR3 comprises 13 residues. In germline, CDR1 is MNHNS, CDR2 SASEGT. The data stem from a study of glioma-infiltrating T cells. Study-wide results and limits: Non-neoplastic patients had below-expected tissue-blood divergence, while all gliomas exceeded expectation.

Using RNA template, CDR3s of TCR alpha and beta were amplified with iRepertoire arm-PCR. Input was roughly 100-450 ng of tissue mRNA or PBMC total RNA. MiXCR, run by TCRdb on the multiplex PCR reads, gives a single entry per CDR3 protein. The sample lists about 190,000 distinct CDR3 sequences; 32% were seen once. The clonotype comes from a human donor with low-grade glioma or glioblastoma, undergoing nonglioma brain surgery, or in good health (not recorded which). The genes are TRBV6-1 and TRBJ1-3; D gene ambiguous. The sample was glioma tissue, nonneoplastic brain tissue, or PBMCs (not recorded which). CDR3 region: CASTPGRGNTIYF. CDR3 nucleotides: TGTGCCAGCACCCCGGGAAGAGGAAACACCATATATTTT.